This T cell receptor (beta chain) was observed in a study of CD8+CD57+ T cells in acquired aplastic anemia. Germline V lookup: CDR1 SQVTM, CDR2 ANQGSEA. The ends lost 4 bases at V and 0 bases at J; junction bases unmatched: 7. The CDR3 is 15 residues long. Template material for TCR beta VDJ and CDR3 profiling consisted of genomic DNA. TCRdb re-called the reads with MiXCR, one entry per CDR3 protein. Among 200,000 to 250,000 distinct CDR3 sequences, approximately 35% were seen once, and the ten largest hold roughly 1.1%. The sample was sorted CD4+, CD8+, or CD8+CD57+ T cells (not recorded which) from PBMCs. The rearrangement joins TRBV29-1 to TRBJ1-1; 8 nucleotides align to TRBD1. This clonotype was obtained from a human donor in good health, serving as a control. CDR3 amino acids: CSVAGDRPMNTEAFF. In nucleotides, the CDR3 is TGCAGCGTTGCAGGGGACAGGCCAATGAACACTGAAGCTTTCTTT.